A single sample gave rise to the 24 T cell receptor beta chains below, sequenced in a study of blood T cell repertoires in COVID-19. Some clones are missing from TCRdb's copy, which holds only in-frame ones; the method was immunoSEQ multiplex PCR. The data hold fewer than 200,000 clones, with about 80% observed a single time. The sample taken for sequencing was peripheral blood. The receptor source for this set is a woman aged 60 to 75 with COVID-19, enrolled during active disease.

V is TRBV2 and J is TRBJ1-1; D uncertain. The CDR3 is 15 amino acids. CDR1 is SNHLY and CDR2 is FYNNEI in the germline V gene. V gave up 4 bases and J gave up 1 base, with 13 bases separating them. The CDR3 loop is CASSGALGGNTEAFF. Written as DNA, the CDR3 is TGTGCCAGCAGTGGGGCCCTAGGAGGGAACACTGAAGCTTTCTTT. Variable domain in full (rest from reference TRBV2 and TRBJ1-1): EPEVTQTPSHQVTQMGQEVILRCVPISNHLYFYWYRQILGQKVEFLVSFYNNEISEKSEIFDDQFSVERPDGSNFTLKIRSTKLEDSAMYFCASSGALGGNTEAFFGQGTRLTVV.

The gene calls are TRBV3-1 (or the pseudogene TRBV3-2) and TRBJ1-5; D ambiguous. The V gene lost 0 bases and the J gene lost 0 bases, with 6 bases spanning the gap. The germline gives CDR1 LGHDT, CDR2 YNNKEL (reference sequence). The CDR3 has 15 residues. The CDR3 spells CASSQDPGSNQPQHF. The CDR3 nucleotides are TGTGCCAGCAGCCAAGATCCGGGTAGCAATCAGCCCCAGCATTTT.

This chain uses TRBV7-5 with TRBJ2-2; the DNA was not compared with TRBD1, the D call given in the table. TRBV7-5 is tagged as a pseudogene. This CDR3 contains 19 residues. As DNA, the CDR3 is TGTGCCAGAAGCTTAGCGGGACAGGGCTTATTGGGAAACACCGGGGAGCTGTTTTTT. Translation gives CARSLAGQGLLGNTGELFF.

The genes are TRBV2 and TRBJ1-3, with a weak D call TRBD1 (6 bases). V lost 8 bases and J 0 bases, leaving 17 bases between the germline ends. Germline CDR1 reads SNHLY; CDR2 reads FYNNEI. This CDR3 contains 16 residues. The CDR3, as DNA: TGTGCCAGCCGTCTTAGACAGGACAGCTCTGGAAACACCATATATTTT. As protein: CASRLRQDSSGNTIYF.

The chain joins TRBV18 to TRBJ1-1; no clear D gene. Trimming shortened V by 3 bases and J by 10 bases, and 15 bases separated the two germline ends. Germline assignment: CDR1 KGHSH and CDR2 LQKENI. This CDR3 contains 13 residues. The CDR3 region is CASSPDEAVSAFF. CDR3 in DNA: TGTGCCAGCTCACCTGATGAGGCAGTGTCAGCTTTCTTT.

This chain links TRBV6-2 or TRBV6-3 with TRBJ2-7, with D perhaps TRBD1 (6 bases). The germline V gene encodes CDR1 MNHEY and CDR2 SVGEGT. CDR3 size: 14 residues. Trimming pared 3 bases from V and 0 bases from J, leaving 9 bases between. CDR3 DNA: TGTGCCAGCAGTTATGGGACATCCTCCTACGAGCAGTACTTC. It encodes CASSYGTSSYEQYF.

The rearrangement uses TRBV4-2 and TRBJ2-7; D might be TRBD1 (6 bases). Trimming left V 0 bases short and J 7 bases short, with 22 bases between. Germline V gene data show CDR1 as LGHNA and CDR2 as YNFKEQ. The CDR3 covers 17 residues. CDR3 loop: CASSQEMWGQGAGEQYF. The CDR3 bases are TGTGCCAGCAGCCAAGAAATGTGGGGGCAGGGAGCTGGAGAGCAGTACTTC.

The chain couples TRBV7-2 to TRBJ2-5, with 7 positions matching TRBD2. V was pared by 5 bases and J by 1 base, with 7 bases of the junction left unmatched. The CDR3 extends over 15 amino acids. Germline V gene lookup returns CDR1 SGHTA and CDR2 FQGNSA. For the CDR3, the DNA is TGTGCCAGCAGCCCCCAAGCGGGGAGCCAAGAGACCCAGTACTTC. Amino acid sequence: CASSPQAGSQETQYF.

This rearrangement joins TRBV7-2 to TRBJ2-5, with D possibly matching TRBD2 (5 bases). Trimming stripped 3 bases from V and 5 bases from J, with 13 bases between. Germline V gene sequence: CDR1 SGHTA, CDR2 FQGNSA. CDR3 size: 14 residues. DNA of the CDR3: TGTGCCAGCAGCTTTTCGAGGACTTCGGAGACCCAGTACTTC. This gives the protein CASSFSRTSETQYF. Full variable domain (rest looked up from reference TRBV7-2 and TRBJ2-5): GAGVSQSPSNKVTEKGKDVELRCDPISGHTALYWYRQSLGQGLEFLIYFQGNSAPDKSGLPSDRFSAERTGGSVSTLTIQRTQQEDSAVYLCASSFSRTSETQYFGPGTRLLVL.

This chain joins TRBV3-1 (or the pseudogene TRBV3-2) and TRBJ2-5; 8 bases agree with TRBD2. Germline V lookup: CDR1 LGHDT, CDR2 YNNKEL (reference sequence). This CDR3 has 15 amino acids. Unmatched junction bases numbered 4, after V lost 4 bases and J lost 0 bases. In DNA form, the CDR3 reads TGTGCCAGCAGCCGTCGGGGGGGGTACCAAGAGACCCAGTACTTC. It encodes CASSRRGGYQETQYF.

The V gene is TRBV11-2, the J gene TRBJ1-1; TRBD1 aligns across 7 bases. Germline lookup yields CDR1 SGHAT and CDR2 FQNNGV. After removal of 2 bases from V and 6 bases from J, the junction contained 6 bases not matched to a gene. The CDR3 totals 14 residues. The CDR3 here is CASSLMMTGSEAFF. Written as DNA, the CDR3 is TGTGCCAGCAGCTTAATGATGACAGGGTCTGAAGCTTTCTTT.

The rearrangement links TRBV27 to TRBJ1-1, with TRBD1 matching 9 bases. Trimming removed 6 bases from V and 5 bases from J; junction bases left unmatched: 7. The V gene's germline CDR1 is MNHEY and CDR2 SMNVEV (reference sequence). The CDR3 length is 14 residues. The CDR3 sequence: CASRQQGARTEAFF. In DNA form, the CDR3 reads TGTGCCAGCAGGCAACAGGGGGCGCGGACTGAAGCTTTCTTT.

DNA for the CDR3: TGTGCCAGCAGCCAAGGGACAGGGGGACGGTATGGCTACACCTTC. Amino acids: CASSQGTGGRYGYTF. J is TRBJ1-2 and V is TRBV3-1 (or the pseudogene TRBV3-2); 10 nucleotides align to TRBD1. V gave up 1 base and J gave up 5 bases; unmatched junction bases: 4. This CDR3 is 15 amino acids long. The germline gives CDR1 LGHDT, CDR2 YNNKEL (reference sequence).

The rearrangement uses TRBV10-2 and TRBJ1-2; D is uncertain. The germline CDR1 and CDR2 sequences are WSHSY and SAAADI. The CDR3 totals 13 residues. Trimming took 6 bases from V and 4 from J, leaving 12 bases between them. DNA for the CDR3: TGCGCCAGCAGGACCAGTGGAGGCTATGGCTACACCTTC. It is translated as CASRTSGGYGYTF.

This clone showed up just a few times. The rearrangement links TRBV10-3 to TRBJ2-1; D is possibly TRBD2 (5 bases). The CDR3 has 12 amino acids. Trimming removed 6 bases at V and 15 bases at J, with 18 bases between. Germline values: CDR1 ENHRY, CDR2 SYGVKD. The CDR3 nucleotides are TGTGCCATCAGCCCTGGAGAGGGCGTAGCGTTCTTC. Translated: CAISPGEGVAFF.

The V and J genes are TRBV2 and TRBJ2-1; 7 bases fit TRBD2. There are 14 residues in the CDR3. Germline V gene data show CDR1 as SNHLY and CDR2 as FYNNEI. Trimming took 4 bases from V and 4 from J; bases not matched to a gene: 4. The CDR3 here is CASSGGSAYNEQFF. Written as DNA, the CDR3 is TGTGCCAGCAGTGGCGGGAGTGCTTACAATGAGCAGTTCTTC.

Points on this clone: The same CDR3 arises from other DNA sequences in this sample as well. The chain links TRBV5-4 to TRBJ2-5; D possibly corresponds to TRBD2 (5 bases). Germline V gene lookup returns CDR1 SGHNT and CDR2 YYREEE (reference sequence). The CDR3 runs 14 residues. V gave up 2 bases and J gave up 1 base, with 9 bases separating them. The CDR3 DNA is TGTGCCAGCAGCTTAAGCGGAGTCCAAGAGACCCAGTACTTC. Its protein is CASSLSGVQETQYF.

V is TRBV5-1 and J is TRBJ2-2, with D possibly TRBD2 on 6 matching bases. Germline-derived CDR1 and CDR2 are SGHRS and YFSETQ. Trimming removed 3 bases at V and 0 bases at J, with 12 bases between. The CDR3 has 16 amino acids. CDR3 in amino acids: CASSSRAGSNTGELFF. The CDR3 DNA reads TGCGCCAGCAGCTCCCGAGCGGGCTCGAACACCGGGGAGCTGTTTTTT.

Only one count was recorded for this clone. The rearrangement uses TRBV11-1 and TRBJ2-3; 12 nucleotides match TRBD2. This CDR3 is 14 amino acids long. Germline CDR1 reads SGHAT; CDR2 reads FQDESV (reference sequence). The CDR3 DNA reads TGTGCTACCGGACTAGCGGGGATGTCAGATACGCAGTATTTT. This translates into CATGLAGMSDTQYF.

This clone was detected only a few times. The chain recombines TRBV29-1 with TRBJ2-2; D is unresolved. Germline CDR1 SQVTM, CDR2 ANQGSEA. CDR3 length: 15 residues. V lost 3 bases to trimming and J lost 0 bases, with 11 bases between them. CDR3: CSVDPGGANTGELFF. The CDR3 coding sequence is TGCAGCGTTGATCCGGGTGGCGCGAACACCGGGGAGCTGTTTTTT.

This sequence joins TRBV7-9 and TRBJ2-7, with 8 nucleotides matching TRBD2. This CDR3 is built from 14 residues. Germline V gene sequence: CDR1 SEHNR, CDR2 FQNEAQ (reference sequence). Unmatched junction bases numbered 11, after V lost 5 bases and J lost 8 bases. CDR3 in amino acids: CASSPGAGAIKQYV. The CDR3 DNA is TGTGCCAGCAGCCCGGGAGCGGGGGCTATCAAGCAGTACGTC.

The chain has TRBV6-1 and TRBJ2-7; TRBD1 matches 8 bases. The CDR3 runs to 16 residues. V lost 6 bases, J lost 2 bases, and 12 bases stayed unmatched. Germline CDR1 reads MNHNS; CDR2 reads SASEGT. DNA of the CDR3: TGTGCCAGCAGCGAATTAGGGGACAGGCGAACCTACGAGCAGTACTTC. Its translation: CASSELGDRRTYEQYF.

The chain employs TRBV7-2 and TRBJ2-5; a weak D match, TRBD1 (5 bases). The germline CDR1 and CDR2 sequences are SGHTA and FQGNSA. Trimming shortened V by 0 bases and J by 5 bases, and 10 bases separated the two germline ends. The CDR3 loop spans 14 amino acids. The CDR3 sequence is CASSLASGAETQYF. The DNA of the CDR3 is TGTGCCAGCAGCTTAGCTTCTGGGGCGGAGACCCAGTACTTC.

The chain uses TRBV28 and TRBJ1-6; D is possibly TRBD1 (6 bases). V shed 4 bases and J shed 0 bases, with 13 bases lying between them. This CDR3 has 17 amino acids. In germline, CDR1 is MDHEN, CDR2 SYDVKM. CDR3 sequence reads: CASSSQGHSSYNSPLHF. In nucleotides, the CDR3 is TGTGCCAGCAGTTCCCAGGGACACAGCTCCTATAATTCACCCCTCCACTTT.